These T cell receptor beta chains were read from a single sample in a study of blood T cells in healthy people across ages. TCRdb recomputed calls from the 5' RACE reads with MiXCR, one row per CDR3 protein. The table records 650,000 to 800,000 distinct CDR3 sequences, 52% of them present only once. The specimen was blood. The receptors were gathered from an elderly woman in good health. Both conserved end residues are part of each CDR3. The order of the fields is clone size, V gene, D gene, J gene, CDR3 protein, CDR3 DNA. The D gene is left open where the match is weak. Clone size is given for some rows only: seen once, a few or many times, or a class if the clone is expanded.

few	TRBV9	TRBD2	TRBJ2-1	CASSTTSGNEQFF	TGTGCCAGCAGCACGACTAGCGGAAATGAGCAGTTCTTC
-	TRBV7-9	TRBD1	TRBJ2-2	CASSLAPQGGNTGELFF	TGTGCCAGCAGCTTAGCCCCACAGGGGGGTAACACCGGGGAGCTGTTTTTT
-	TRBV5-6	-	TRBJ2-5	CASSLVAGAGEEGETQYF	TGTGCCAGCAGCTTGGTGGCGGGGGCAGGGGAAGAGGGAGAGACCCAGTACTTC
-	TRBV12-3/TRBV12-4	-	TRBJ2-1	CASSVRAFEQFF	TGTGCCAGCAGTGTGAGAGCGTTTGAGCAGTTCTTC
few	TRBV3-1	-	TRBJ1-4	CASSQVHHEKLFF	TGTGCCAGCAGCCAAGTACACCATGAAAAACTGTTTTTT
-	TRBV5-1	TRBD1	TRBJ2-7	CASSSNAGTAYEQYF	TGCGCCAGCAGCTCAAACGCCGGGACAGCCTACGAGCAGTACTTC
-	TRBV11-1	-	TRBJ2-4	CDSSVRRVDIQYF	TGTGACAGCAGCGTGCGTCGGGTGGACATTCAGTACTTC
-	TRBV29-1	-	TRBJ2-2	CSVRVFQANTGELFF	TGCAGCGTTCGTGTGTTTCAGGCGAACACCGGGGAGCTGTTTTTT
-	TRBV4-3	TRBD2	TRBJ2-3	CASSQTFVAGGRTDTQYF	TGCGCCAGCAGCCAAACCTTCGTGGCGGGGGGGCGCACAGATACGCAGTATTTT
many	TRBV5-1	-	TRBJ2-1	CASTPAGELSYNEQFF	TGCGCCAGCACCCCCGCAGGGGAGCTCTCCTACAATGAGCAGTTCTTC
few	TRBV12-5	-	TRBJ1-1	CASGLDPRDSSGTTEAFF	TGTGCTAGTGGTTTGGACCCCCGGGACTCAAGTGGGACAACTGAAGCTTTCTTT
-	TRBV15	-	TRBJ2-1	CATSRDRGGSYNEQFF	TGTGCCACCAGCAGAGATAGGGGCGGCTCCTACAATGAGCAGTTCTTC
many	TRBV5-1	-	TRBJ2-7	CASSLGQKTPYEQYF	TGCGCCAGCAGCTTGGGACAGAAAACCCCCTACGAGCAGTACTTC
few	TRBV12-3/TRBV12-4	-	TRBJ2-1	CASSFPGALGNEQFF	TGTGCCAGCAGTTTTCCGGGGGCCTTAGGGAATGAGCAGTTCTTC
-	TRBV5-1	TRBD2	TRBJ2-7	CASSPGTSGSHEQYF	TGCGCCAGCAGCCCTGGTACTAGCGGGAGCCACGAGCAGTACTTC
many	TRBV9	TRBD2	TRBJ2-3	CASSPSGSEIDTQYF	TGTGCCAGCAGCCCTAGCGGGAGTGAGATAGATACGCAGTATTTT
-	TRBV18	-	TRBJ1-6	CASSNLPKGNSPLHF	TGTGCCAGCTCAAACCTCCCTAAGGGGAATTCACCCCTCCACTTT
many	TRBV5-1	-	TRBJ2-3	CASSRTASSTDTQYF	TGCGCCAGCAGCCGGACAGCCTCGAGCACAGATACGCAGTATTTT
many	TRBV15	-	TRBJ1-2	CATSPHGGPRANYGYTF	TGTGCCACCAGCCCCCATGGGGGCCCCAGAGCTAACTATGGCTACACCTTC